These T cell receptor beta chains were read from a single sample in a study of blood T cell repertoires in COVID-19. The repertoire was sequenced with immunoSEQ multiplex PCR; TCRdb's copy has only in-frame clones and lacks some. The sample yields about 68,000 clones, over 75% seen once. Material: peripheral blood. Receptor source: a man aged 50-59 years with acute or convalescent COVID-19. Both conserved end residues are part of each CDR3. D genes are given only for firm matches. Part of the rows lack a size; the others show once, few, many or a class for expanded clones.

J gene: TRBJ2-1
CDR3 length: 13
D gene: .
clone size: .
V gene: TRBV6-5
CDR3 protein: CASSPSYLVEQFF
CDR3 DNA: TGTGCCAGCAGTCCCAGTTATCTGGTTGAGCAGTTCTTC

J gene: TRBJ1-1
CDR3 length: 19
D gene: .
clone size: .
V gene: TRBV4-1
CDR3 protein: CASRILPGLGASMNTEAFF
CDR3 DNA: TGCGCCAGCAGAATCCTGCCAGGGTTGGGGGCATCCATGAACACTGAAGCTTTCTTT

J gene: TRBJ1-3
CDR3 length: 17
D gene: TRBD1
clone size: .
V gene: TRBV11-2
CDR3 protein: CASSSIQGQLSGNTIYF
CDR3 DNA: TGTGCCAGCAGCTCTATACAGGGGCAACTCTCTGGAAACACCATATATTTT

J gene: TRBJ2-2
CDR3 length: 16
D gene: .
clone size: once
V gene: TRBV29-1
CDR3 protein: CSVSGLPGPNTGELFF
CDR3 DNA: TGCAGCGTGTCGGGACTTCCCGGGCCGAACACCGGGGAGCTGTTTTTT

J gene: TRBJ1-2
CDR3 length: 15
D gene: TRBD1
clone size: .
V gene: TRBV6-5
CDR3 protein: CASSSGTGGFPGYTF
CDR3 DNA: TGTGCCAGCAGTTCCGGGACAGGGGGATTTCCTGGCTACACCTTC

J gene: TRBJ2-5
CDR3 length: 16
D gene: TRBD2
clone size: .
V gene: TRBV7-6
CDR3 protein: CASSWGLAGDQETQYF
CDR3 DNA: TGTGCCAGCAGCTGGGGACTAGCGGGGGACCAAGAGACCCAGTACTTC

J gene: TRBJ2-1
CDR3 length: 12
D gene: .
clone size: .
V gene: TRBV18
CDR3 protein: CASSPSGDEQFF
CDR3 DNA: TGTGCCAGCTCACCGTCGGGGGATGAGCAGTTCTTC

J gene: TRBJ1-2
CDR3 length: 14
D gene: .
clone size: .
V gene: TRBV6-5
CDR3 protein: CASSSMQGAGGYTF
CDR3 DNA: TGTGCCAGCAGTTCAATGCAAGGCGCGGGTGGCTACACCTTC

J gene: TRBJ1-2
CDR3 length: 14
D gene: .
clone size: .
V gene: TRBV19
CDR3 protein: CATDSFGLNYGYTF
CDR3 DNA: TGTGCCACGGACAGCTTCGGACTTAACTATGGCTACACCTTC

J gene: TRBJ2-1
CDR3 length: 12
D gene: .
clone size: .
V gene: TRBV7-8
CDR3 protein: CASSSSVSGQFF
CDR3 DNA: TGTGCCAGCAGCTCCAGCGTCTCTGGGCAGTTCTTC

J gene: TRBJ1-1
CDR3 length: 12
D gene: .
clone size: .
V gene: TRBV5-1
CDR3 protein: CATRSGDTEAFF
CDR3 DNA: TGCGCCACCCGTTCCGGGGACACTGAAGCTTTCTTT

J gene: TRBJ1-2
CDR3 length: 12
D gene: .
clone size: .
V gene: TRBV6-1
CDR3 protein: CASSELGNRCTF
CDR3 DNA: TGTGCCAGCAGTGAACTAGGGAACAGGTGCACCTTC

J gene: TRBJ1-2
CDR3 length: 13
D gene: .
clone size: few
V gene: TRBV3-1/TRBV3-2
CDR3 protein: CASSQDQGHGYTF
CDR3 DNA: TGTGCCAGCAGCCAAGATCAGGGGCATGGCTACACCTTC

J gene: TRBJ2-1
CDR3 length: 15
D gene: TRBD2
clone size: .
V gene: TRBV23-1
CDR3 protein: CASNTGGGRGNEQFF
CDR3 DNA: TGCGCCAGCAATACCGGGGGGGGCCGAGGCAATGAGCAGTTCTTC

J gene: TRBJ2-3
CDR3 length: 14
D gene: .
clone size: .
V gene: TRBV2
CDR3 protein: CASSLLDSTDTQYF
CDR3 DNA: TGTGCCAGCAGCTTGCTAGATAGCACAGATACGCAGTATTTT

J gene: TRBJ2-7
CDR3 length: 18
D gene: .
clone size: .
V gene: TRBV28
CDR3 protein: CASSFNSHRNWESYEQYF
CDR3 DNA: TGTGCCAGCAGTTTCAACAGCCACCGTAATTGGGAGTCCTACGAGCAGTACTTC

J gene: TRBJ2-2
CDR3 length: 15
D gene: .
clone size: once
V gene: TRBV7-9
CDR3 protein: CASSLLLDRTGELFF
CDR3 DNA: TGTGCCAGCAGCTTACTCCTAGATAGGACCGGGGAGCTGTTTTTT

J gene: TRBJ2-1
CDR3 length: 15
D gene: .
clone size: .
V gene: TRBV5-6
CDR3 protein: CASSLAMRVADEQFF
CDR3 DNA: TGTGCCAGCAGCTTGGCCATGCGGGTAGCAGATGAGCAGTTCTTC

J gene: TRBJ1-2
CDR3 length: 14
D gene: TRBD1
clone size: .
V gene: TRBV11-2
CDR3 protein: CASSWGQGVDGYTF
CDR3 DNA: TGTGCCAGCAGTTGGGGACAGGGGGTGGATGGCTACACCTTC

J gene: TRBJ2-5
CDR3 length: 12
D gene: .
clone size: .
V gene: TRBV6-6
CDR3 protein: CASSLATGDQYF
CDR3 DNA: TGTGCCAGCAGCCTCGCGACCGGGGACCAGTACTTC

J gene: TRBJ1-2
CDR3 length: 16
D gene: TRBD1
clone size: .
V gene: TRBV5-1
CDR3 protein: CASSLGPGQGAFGYTF
CDR3 DNA: TGCGCCAGCAGCTTGGGACCTGGACAGGGGGCTTTCGGCTACACCTTC

J gene: TRBJ2-1
CDR3 length: 14
D gene: .
clone size: .
V gene: TRBV5-1
CDR3 protein: CASSSDSLYNEQFF
CDR3 DNA: TGCGCCAGCAGCTCCGACAGCCTATACAATGAGCAGTTCTTC

J gene: TRBJ1-1
CDR3 length: 15
D gene: .
clone size: .
V gene: TRBV5-1
CDR3 protein: CASSLLGQRNTEAFF
CDR3 DNA: TGCGCCAGCAGCTTGTTGGGGCAGAGGAACACTGAAGCTTTCTTT

J gene: TRBJ1-6
CDR3 length: 13
D gene: .
clone size: .
V gene: TRBV6-1
CDR3 protein: CASSDTGHSPLHF
CDR3 DNA: TGTGCCAGCAGTGATACAGGGCATTCACCCCTCCACTTT